The 32 T cell receptor beta chains below all came from one sample that was sequenced in a study of blood T cells in healthy people across ages. The authors ran a second PCR of about 6 to 12 cycles using a sample-barcoded 5' primer and a J-beta primer mix. TCRdb processed the 5' RACE reads anew with MiXCR; each CDR3 protein has one entry. The table has approximately 1,000,000 distinct CDR3 sequences, 45% seen once. The material sequenced was blood. These receptors came from an older woman in good health.

Details on this clonotype: One end of the junction does not line up with germline, which may come from a read error. The rearrangement uses TRBV7-9 and TRBJ2-7, with 7 bases matching TRBD1. Germline V gives CDR1 SEHNR, CDR2 FQNEAQ (reference sequence). The CDR3 consists of 16 residues. The CDR3 sequence is CASSSLVGQAKYEQSF. DNA of the CDR3: TGTGCCAGCAGCTCATTAGTCGGACAGGCGAAATACGAGCAGTCCTTC.

This clonotype was seen more than once but under ten times. The rearrangement links TRBV3-1 to TRBJ2-3; 10 bases are a match to TRBD2. V shed 6 bases, J shed 6 bases, and the junction held 6 bases outside the gene matches. CDR1 and CDR2 from the germline V gene are LGHDT and YNNKEL (reference sequence). CDR3 length equals 14 residues. The CDR3 here is CASRLAGVWDTQYF. CDR3 coding DNA: TGTGCCAGCAGGCTAGCGGGAGTTTGGGATACGCAGTATTTT.

This clonotype has more than one count but fewer than ten. The chain links TRBV27 to TRBJ2-7; unclear D gene. Germline CDR1 is MNHEY and CDR2 is SMNVEV (reference sequence). The CDR3 totals 11 residues. Trimming took off 6 bases at V and 5 bases at J, with 8 bases between the two ends. The CDR3 sequence is CASRGSHEQYF. CDR3 DNA sequence: TGTGCCAGCAGGGGATCCCACGAGCAGTACTTC.

This clonotype was detected only once. The rearrangement joins TRBV6-4 to TRBJ2-4; D is undetermined. The J call may be mistaken, given a closer DNA end match to TRBJ2-5. Germline CDR1 is MRHNA and CDR2 is SNTAGT. The CDR3 spans 13 residues. The CDR3, as DNA: TGTGCCAGCAGTGAACAAGCCCAAGAGACCCAGTACTTC. Translating gives CASSEQAQETQYF.

Only a few counts were recorded for this clonotype. Here the CDR3 reads CASSPPGTRNEQFF. The CDR3 DNA sequence: TGTGCCAGCAGTCCCCCGGGGACAAGGAATGAGCAGTTCTTC. J is TRBJ2-1 and V is TRBV25-1, with TRBD1 as a possible D gene (6 bases). Per germline, CDR1 MGHDK and CDR2 SYGVNS. The length of the CDR3 is 14 residues. Trimming took 5 bases from V and 7 from J, leaving 15 bases between them.

The chain's CDR3 is CASSEANTDTQYF. The CDR3 DNA reads as TGTGCCAGCAGTGAAGCCAACACAGATACGCAGTATTTT. The chain carries TRBV2 and TRBJ2-3; D is unclear. With 0 bases removed from V and 2 bases from J, the gap between germline ends came to 3 bases. The CDR3 loop spans 13 amino acids. Germline-derived CDR1 and CDR2 are SNHLY and FYNNEI.

J is TRBJ2-1 and V is TRBV11-1, with D possibly TRBD2 on 7 matching bases. The CDR3 sequence is 15 residues long. From germline, CDR1 is SGHAT and CDR2 FQDESV (reference sequence). Between the trimmed V and J ends, which lost 7 bases and 2 bases, there was a span of 15 bases. Here the CDR3 reads CASNLGGGTYNEQFF. Here the CDR3 DNA reads TGTGCCAGCAACCTAGGGGGGGGGACCTACAATGAGCAGTTCTTC.

The rearrangement uses TRBV7-9 and TRBJ2-1; D not certain. The CDR3 spans 15 residues. CDR1 and CDR2 (germline): SEHNR, FQNEAQ (reference sequence). V shed 5 bases and J shed 0 bases, with 11 bases lying between them. CDR3 bases: TGTGCCAGCAGCCCAGGCAAGAGCTCCTACAATGAGCAGTTCTTC. Translation gives CASSPGKSSYNEQFF.

Turning to this clonotype: One junction end disagrees with the germline gene, perhaps due to a read error. The CDR3 sequence: CASSLRAGEGSGANVLTF. The CDR3, as DNA: TGCGCCAGCAGCTTGAGGGCCGGGGAGGGGTCTGGCGCCAACGTCCTGACTTTC. The chain recombines TRBV5-1 with TRBJ2-6; 7 bases match TRBD2. CDR3 length equals 18 residues. CDR1 is SGHRS, CDR2 YFSETQ, per germline.

V and J are TRBV27 and TRBJ2-4; D may match TRBD1 or TRBD2 (6 bases each). The CDR3 has 13 residues. Germline V lookup: CDR1 MNHEY, CDR2 SMNVEV (reference sequence). V lost 6 bases to trimming and J lost 13 bases, with 19 bases between them. The CDR3, as DNA: TGTGCCAGCAGCACCCGGGGGCTAGGAGAGCAGTACTTC. This gives the protein CASSTRGLGEQYF.

The chain employs TRBV29-1 and TRBJ1-6; 9 nucleotides agree with TRBD1. The CDR3 is 13 amino acids. The germline V gene encodes CDR1 SQVTM and CDR2 ANQGSEA. Germline trimming cut 0 bases from V and 9 bases from J; bases unmatched to any gene: 0. The CDR3 DNA follows: TGCAGCGTTGAAGAGGACAGGGGTTCACCCCTCCACTTT. This gives the protein CSVEEDRGSPLHF.

This chain uses TRBV6-5 with TRBJ2-2; either TRBD1 or TRBD2 may supply D (5 bases each). The ends were cut back, 6 bases at V and 2 bases at J, with 10 bases in the middle. Looked up from germline, CDR1 is MNHEY and CDR2 is SVGAGI. CDR3 length: 14 amino acids. The CDR3 loop is CASRRGANTGELFF. CDR3 nucleotides: TGTGCCAGCAGGAGGGGCGCCAACACCGGGGAGCTGTTTTTT.

The chain is built from TRBV12-3 or TRBV12-4 and TRBJ1-4; maybe TRBD1 (5 bases). V lost 6 bases to trimming and J lost 6 bases, with 17 bases between them. This CDR3 is built from 15 residues. CDR3 region: CASSLGDRRHEKLFF. The CDR3 region has the DNA TGTGCCAGCAGCCTTGGGGACCGGAGGCATGAAAAACTGTTTTTT.

This clonotype was seen many times. Since a much larger clone is just one base distant, this may be a read error. This rearrangement joins TRBV6-6 to TRBJ2-5, with TRBD2 as a possible D gene (6 bases). The better agreement between TRBJ2-7 and the DNA end casts doubt on the J call. Germline V lookup: CDR1 MNHNY, CDR2 SVGAGI (reference sequence). The CDR3 consists of 14 residues. CDR3 bases: TGTGCCAGCAGTGACTCGATCGCGGGGACCGAGCAGTACTTC. This encodes CASSDSIAGTEQYF.

The table lists this clonotype with a few counts. The chain couples TRBV14 to TRBJ2-5, with D unresolved. Looked up from germline, CDR1 is SGHDN and CDR2 is FVKESK. V dropped 3 bases and J dropped 4 bases, with 6 bases sitting between them. The CDR3 length is 12 residues. CDR3 nucleotide sequence: TGTGCCAGCAGCCAGGTAATAGAGACCCAGTACTTC. This gives the protein CASSQVIETQYF.

The chain employs TRBV12-3 or TRBV12-4 and TRBJ2-1; D is possibly TRBD2 (5 bases). CDR3 length: 17 amino acids. V lost 2 bases and J lost 4, with 18 bases in between. The CDR3 coding sequence is TGTGCCAGCAGTTTACGTCGGGAACGAGCTTCTTACAATGAGCAGTTCTTC. Protein: CASSLRRERASYNEQFF.

This clonotype was counted many times. The J gene is TRBJ2-1, the V gene TRBV7-3, with D tentatively TRBD1 (5 bases). Germline V lookup: CDR1 SGHTA, CDR2 FQGTGA. The CDR3 is 11 amino acids. Trimming stripped 2 bases from V and 11 bases from J, with 7 bases between. DNA for the CDR3: TGTGCCAGCAGCTTACAGGGTCAGCAGTTCTTC. It specifies CASSLQGQQFF.

This clonotype occurred a few times. V usage is TRBV29-1 and J usage is TRBJ2-7; no reliable D call. Between the trimmed V and J ends, which lost 6 bases and 4 bases, there was a span of 16 bases. The V gene's germline CDR1 is SQVTM and CDR2 ANQGSEA. The CDR3 has 13 amino acids. The CDR3 DNA reads as TGCAGCGTCGGCACCCTAGGCGGTTACGAGCAGTACTTC. Translating it yields CSVGTLGGYEQYF.

V usage is TRBV15 and J usage is TRBJ2-1; 8 bases fit TRBD1. The CDR3 sequence is 17 residues long. Germline-derived CDR1 and CDR2 are LNHNV and YYDKDF (reference sequence). V trimming: 1 base; J trimming: 5 bases; junction bases outside the gene matches: 10. The CDR3 region has the DNA TGTGCCACCAGCAGAGGGGACCGAGGACAGGGACACAATGAGCAGTTCTTC. Protein sequence: CATSRGDRGQGHNEQFF.

This clonotype was counted between two and nine times. V usage is TRBV12-3 or TRBV12-4 and J usage is TRBJ1-4; D remains ambiguous. This CDR3 has 15 residues. Trimming took 8 bases from V and 8 from J, leaving 21 bases between them. The CDR3 bases are TGTGCCAGCCGTCCGGGCCGGTTAAGCGGGGAAAAACTGTTTTTT. Translated, it gives CASRPGRLSGEKLFF.

A remark on this clonotype: One end of the junction fails to match germline, which may point to a read error. This chain uses TRBV6-5 with TRBJ2-1, with 7 bases that match TRBD1. Germline V gene lookup returns CDR1 MNHEY and CDR2 SVGAGI. The CDR3 totals 20 residues. The CDR3 DNA reads TGTGCCTGCAGTTACCGACAGGGTGGCGAATACAGTTTTTCCTACAATGAGCAGTTCTTC. Translating gives CACSYRQGGEYSFSYNEQFF.

This clonotype has a handful of counts. V is TRBV6-2 or TRBV6-3 and J is TRBJ2-7, with D unclear. V was cut by 6 bases and J by 12 bases, with 15 bases left in between. CDR3 length equals 11 residues. Germline V gene data show CDR1 as MNHEY and CDR2 as SVGEGT. CDR3 coding DNA: TGTGCCAGCAGCCGCCGAGACGCTTGGTACTTC. It encodes CASSRRDAWYF.

The chain couples TRBV27 to TRBJ2-5, with D hard to call. This CDR3 comprises 13 residues. Trimming took off 2 bases at V and 11 bases at J, with 15 bases between the two ends. The germline gives CDR1 MNHEY, CDR2 SMNVEV (reference sequence). The CDR3 region has the DNA TGTGCCAGCAGTTTAGGCCGGTCCCAGGAGCAGTACTTC. Amino acids: CASSLGRSQEQYF.

The rearrangement joins TRBV20-1 to TRBJ2-5, with D unclear. With 5 bases removed from V and 5 bases from J, the gap between germline ends came to 15 bases. The germline CDR1 and CDR2 sequences are DFQATT and SNEGSKA (reference sequence). CDR3 length: 13 residues. The CDR3 DNA follows: TGCAGTGCTCCCGGAGTCAGGTTGGAGACCCAGTACTTC. Translation: CSAPGVRLETQYF.

The chain combines TRBV20-1 with TRBJ2-3, with unresolved D. V was cut by 0 bases and J by 5 bases, with 18 bases left in between. Germline CDR1 reads DFQATT; CDR2 reads SNEGSKA (reference sequence). The CDR3 runs to 16 residues. The CDR3 DNA follows: TGCAGTGCTAGAGATCGGCGGATTGCCCCCGGAGATACGCAGTATTTT. Translated, it gives CSARDRRIAPGDTQYF.

This chain joins TRBV29-1 and TRBJ2-7; weak D call: TRBD2 (5 bases). The ends were cut back, 3 bases at V and 12 bases at J, with 18 bases in the middle. This CDR3 has 12 amino acids. Germline V CDR1 and CDR2: SQVTM, ANQGSEA. CDR3 protein: CSVDPFGETRYF. The CDR3 DNA follows: TGCAGCGTTGACCCCTTCGGGGAGACCCGGTACTTC.

This clonotype appeared a few times. The J gene is TRBJ2-7, the V gene TRBV6-5; no definite D call. The CDR3 is made up of 14 amino acids. The germline V gene encodes CDR1 MNHEY and CDR2 SVGAGI. Trimming pared 6 bases from V and 2 bases from J, leaving 14 bases between. Here the CDR3 reads CASSPNPWTYEQYF. The CDR3, as DNA: TGTGCCAGCAGCCCGAACCCTTGGACCTACGAGCAGTACTTC.

This clonotype was detected only a few times. The chain employs TRBV12-3 or TRBV12-4 and TRBJ2-7; D not certain. The CDR3 totals 15 residues. Deletions cut 5 bases from V and 3 bases from J, with 17 bases between. CDR3 sequence reads: CASSPLRVRNYEQYF. The CDR3 DNA reads as TGTGCCAGCAGTCCCCTTCGGGTAAGAAACTACGAGCAGTACTTC.

The rearrangement uses TRBV11-2 and TRBJ2-7; TRBD2 agrees at 12 bases. Trimming at V came to 7 bases and at J to 5 bases, leaving 3 bases not matched to a gene. From germline, CDR1 is SGHAT and CDR2 FQNNGV. The CDR3 has 13 amino acids. CDR3: CASMTSGRNEQYF. DNA of the CDR3: TGTGCCAGCATGACTAGCGGGAGAAACGAGCAGTACTTC.

As DNA, the CDR3 is TGTGCCAGCAGCGGGTGGGACAGAAATCAGCCCCAGCATTTT. Its protein product is CASSGWDRNQPQHF. The V and J genes are TRBV9 and TRBJ1-5, with 7 bases lining up with TRBD1. Trimming cost V 3 bases and J 4 bases; bases outside gene matches: 4. This CDR3 has 14 amino acids. The germline gives CDR1 SGDLS, CDR2 YYNGEE.

The rearrangement uses TRBV3-1 and TRBJ2-1; the match to TRBD2 covers 15 bases. The CDR3 is made up of 17 amino acids. Germline V gene data show CDR1 as LGHDT and CDR2 as YNNKEL (reference sequence). V lost 2 bases and J lost 9; bases outside the gene matches: 8. The CDR3 reads CASSQFPGLAGGREQFF. CDR3 nucleotide sequence: TGTGCCAGCAGCCAATTTCCGGGACTAGCGGGAGGTCGTGAGCAGTTCTTC.

This clonotype was counted a single time. This rearrangement joins TRBV20-1 to TRBJ2-7, with 11 bases that match TRBD1. Trimming removed 2 bases from V and 2 bases from J; junction bases left unmatched: 5. This CDR3 has 15 residues. Germline values: CDR1 DFQATT, CDR2 SNEGSKA (reference sequence). As DNA, the CDR3 is TGCAGTGCTAGAACAGGGACAGGGGGTACCTACGAGCAGTACTTC. This sequence encodes CSARTGTGGTYEQYF.